Presented here are 22 T cell receptor beta chains from one specimen sequenced in a study of CD8 T cells in Susac syndrome. With random hexamers, reverse transcription was performed on roughly 0.5 to 1 ug of RNA. TCRdb fed the immunoSEQ multiplex PCR reads into MiXCR, producing one record per CDR3 protein. The data show 210,000 or so distinct CDR3 sequences, 94% seen once. Material: CD4+ T cells from PBMCs. These receptors all stem from a human donor with Susac syndrome.

This chain links TRBV20-1 with TRBJ2-5; 12 bases fit TRBD2. Trimming at V came to 3 bases and at J to 2 bases, leaving 10 bases not matched to a gene. The CDR3 totals 17 residues. Germline-derived CDR1 and CDR2 are DFQATT and SNEGSKA (reference sequence). Here the CDR3 reads CSASRGASGGEQETQYF. The CDR3 DNA reads TGCAGTGCTAGTCGTGGGGCTAGCGGGGGGGAACAAGAGACCCAGTACTTC.

This clonotype has just a few counts. The chain is built from TRBV11-2 and TRBJ2-7; maybe TRBD2 (5 bases). CDR1 is SGHAT, CDR2 FQNNGV, per germline. The length of the CDR3 is 14 residues. V was pared by 2 bases and J by 0 bases, with 8 bases between. The CDR3 DNA reads TGTGCCAGCAGCTTAAGACGGGACTCCTACGAGCAGTACTTC. Translation gives CASSLRRDSYEQYF.

The genes are TRBV6-2 or TRBV6-3 and TRBJ2-5; D may be TRBD2 (5 bases). The germline CDR1 and CDR2 sequences are MNHEY and SVGEGT. The CDR3 length is 16 residues. The germline V and J ends were trimmed by 0 bases and 4 bases, with 15 bases remaining between them. Here the CDR3 DNA reads TGTGCCAGCAGTTACTCCATTCGGGCAGGAGGAGAGACCCAGTACTTC. Translated, it gives CASSYSIRAGGETQYF.

This clonotype was recorded only once. The genes are TRBV6-5 and TRBJ2-1; possible D gene TRBD1, 6 bases. V was clipped by 5 bases and J by 4 bases, with 12 bases between them. The CDR3 runs to 14 residues. Germline assignment: CDR1 MNHEY and CDR2 SVGAGI. CDR3 in DNA: TGTGCCAGCAGTAAATACGGACAGTACAATGAGCAGTTCTTC. This translates into CASSKYGQYNEQFF.

This clonotype was counted once. The chain combines TRBV19 with TRBJ2-6; unclear D gene. Germline lookup yields CDR1 LNHDA and CDR2 SQIVND (reference sequence). Between the trimmed V and J ends, which lost 5 bases and 2 bases, there was a span of 4 bases. CDR3 size: 13 residues. The CDR3 nucleotides are TGTGCCAGTAGTCGGGCTGGGGCCAACGTCCTGACTTTC. This gives the protein CASSRAGANVLTF.

This clonotype was seen just once. This chain connects TRBV19 to TRBJ1-2; D not certain. This CDR3 has 15 residues. The germline gives CDR1 LNHDA, CDR2 SQIVND (reference sequence). V lost 7 bases to trimming and J lost 1 base, with 16 bases between them. This CDR3 reads CASTSGNSVNYGYTF. CDR3 bases: TGTGCCAGTACCTCGGGGAATTCTGTTAACTATGGCTACACCTTC.

The rearrangement links TRBV2 to TRBJ2-2, with D maybe TRBD2 (6 bases). The CDR3 is 14 residues long. Germline V gene data show CDR1 as SNHLY and CDR2 as FYNNEI. V was cut by 8 bases and J by 4 bases, with 14 bases left in between. CDR3: CASGRQQITGELFF. Written as DNA, the CDR3 is TGTGCCAGCGGGAGGCAGCAGATCACCGGGGAGCTGTTTTTT.

The chain couples TRBV7-3 to TRBJ2-2; D uncertain. CDR3 length equals 13 residues. V was cut by 2 bases and J by 3 bases, with 4 bases left in between. CDR1 SGHTA and CDR2 FQGTGA come from the germline V gene. CDR3 loop: CASSLSDTGELFF. CDR3 DNA sequence: TGTGCCAGCAGCTTATCAGACACCGGGGAGCTGTTTTTT.

V gene TRBV6-2 or TRBV6-3 combines with J gene TRBJ2-5; D unclear. V lost 7 bases and J lost 2, with 11 bases in between. The CDR3 length is 13 residues. Germline V gene lookup returns CDR1 MNHEY and CDR2 SVGEGT. CDR3 in amino acids: CASTPGLQETQYF. The CDR3 nucleotides read TGTGCCAGCACCCCCGGCTTACAAGAGACCCAGTACTTC.

The V and J genes are TRBV4-3 and TRBJ1-6; D may be TRBD1 (5 bases). Germline V CDR1 and CDR2: LGHNA, YSLEER. Trimming took 0 bases from V and 4 from J, leaving 13 bases between them. The CDR3 runs to 17 residues. The CDR3 is CASSQDIAGGYNSPLHF. Here the CDR3 DNA reads TGCGCCAGCAGCCAAGATATCGCGGGGGGATATAATTCACCCCTCCACTTT.

The rearrangement uses TRBV29-1 and TRBJ1-1, with 8 bases matching TRBD1. With 7 bases clipped from V and 0 bases from J, the junction kept 7 bases outside the gene matches. CDR1 SQVTM and CDR2 ANQGSEA come from the germline V gene. The CDR3 length is 14 residues. The CDR3 loop reads CSASTGVLNTEAFF. The CDR3 DNA follows: TGCAGCGCGTCGACAGGGGTCCTGAACACTGAAGCTTTCTTT.

V gene TRBV25-1 combines with J gene TRBJ1-6; TRBD1 matches 8 bases. There are 15 residues in the CDR3. Germline CDR1 reads MGHDK; CDR2 reads SYGVNS. V shed 6 bases and J 7 bases; nucleotides not matched to a gene: 8. In DNA form, the CDR3 reads TGTGCCAGCAGCAGACCAGGGGGCGAGAATTCACCCCTCCACTTT. This sequence encodes CASSRPGGENSPLHF. Together with reference TRBV25-1 and TRBJ1-6, the CDR3 gives the full variable domain: EADIYQTPRYLVIGTGKKITLECSQTMGHDKMYWYQQDPGMELHLIHYSYGVNSTEKGDLSSESTVSRIRTEHFPLTLESARPSHTSQYLCASSRPGGENSPLHFGNGTRLTVT.

This clonotype was counted a single time. This chain joins TRBV7-2 and TRBJ2-7, with 8 bases matching TRBD2. Germline-derived CDR1 and CDR2 are SGHTA and FQGNSA. V shed 5 bases, J shed 2 bases, and the junction held 8 bases outside the gene matches. This CDR3 is built from 15 residues. CDR3 sequence (DNA): TGTGCCAGCAGCCCCAAAGCGGGGGCGCCCTACGAGCAGTACTTC. It specifies CASSPKAGAPYEQYF.

The J gene is TRBJ1-2, the V gene TRBV20-1, with 10 bases matching TRBD1. The junction had 2 bases not matched to a gene; V was cut back by 1 base and J by 6 bases. This CDR3 is built from 13 residues. The V gene's germline CDR1 is DFQATT and CDR2 SNEGSKA (reference sequence). CDR3 sequence reads: CSARGTGGDGYTF. CDR3 sequence (DNA): TGCAGTGCTAGAGGGACAGGGGGTGATGGCTACACCTTC.

V usage is TRBV5-6 and J usage is TRBJ2-5; no clear D gene. The CDR3 loop spans 15 amino acids. In germline, CDR1 is SGHDT, CDR2 YYEEEE. Trimming stripped 4 bases from V and 1 base from J, with 14 bases between. In DNA form, the CDR3 reads TGTGCCAGCAGCCCGACGGGTAAACCCCAAGAGACCCAGTACTTC. Protein product: CASSPTGKPQETQYF.

The CDR3 reads CSAVWTGKKTPLHF. The CDR3 DNA is TGCAGTGCTGTTTGGACAGGGAAGAAGACACCCCTCCACTTT. The genes are TRBV20-1 and TRBJ1-6; 8 positions agree with TRBD1. CDR3 length: 14 amino acids. From germline, CDR1 is DFQATT and CDR2 SNEGSKA (reference sequence). Germline trimming cut 5 bases from V and 11 bases from J; bases unmatched to any gene: 11.

This chain connects TRBV5-1 to TRBJ1-1; D perhaps matches TRBD1 (5 bases). The CDR3 is 13 residues long. V was clipped by 1 base and J by 6 bases, with 10 bases between them. Germline-derived CDR1 and CDR2 are SGHRS and YFSETQ. The CDR3, as DNA: TGCGCCAGCAGCTTGACAGGCTCGTCTGAAGCTTTCTTT. Encoded protein: CASSLTGSSEAFF.

The V gene is TRBV30, the J gene TRBJ2-3; TRBD2 agrees at 8 bases. Germline CDR1 GTSNPN, CDR2 SVGIG (reference sequence). The V gene end was trimmed by 4 bases and the J gene end by 1 base; junction bases not matched to a gene: 4. The CDR3 has 14 amino acids. The CDR3 nucleotides are TGTGCCTGGACTGGAGCGGGGGGCACAGATACGCAGTATTTT. It encodes CAWTGAGGTDTQYF.

The chain couples TRBV6-5 to TRBJ1-1; D gene ambiguous. CDR3 size: 13 residues. V lost 6 bases to trimming and J lost 0 bases, with 8 bases between them. CDR1 and CDR2 from the germline V gene are MNHEY and SVGAGI. CDR3 sequence (DNA): TGTGCCAGCAGGGTTACGATGAACACTGAAGCTTTCTTT. Its translation: CASRVTMNTEAFF.

This chain connects TRBV7-9 to TRBJ1-1; the D is unclear. The CDR3 covers 16 residues. Germline lookup yields CDR1 SEHNR and CDR2 FQNEAQ (reference sequence). V lost 5 bases and J 1 base, leaving 17 bases between the germline ends. CDR3 DNA sequence: TGTGCCAGCAGCCCATCTCTTTGGCAGGCGAACACTGAAGCTTTCTTT. It encodes CASSPSLWQANTEAFF.

The chain joins TRBV20-1 to TRBJ2-7; 7 nucleotides line up with TRBD1. The CDR3 has 12 amino acids. Per germline, CDR1 DFQATT and CDR2 SNEGSKA (reference sequence). Unmatched junction bases numbered 6, after V lost 3 bases and J lost 7 bases. CDR3 amino acids: CSASSSGGEQYF. The CDR3 DNA reads as TGCAGTGCTAGTTCTTCAGGGGGTGAGCAGTACTTC.

V usage is TRBV30 and J usage is TRBJ1-2, with D unclear. V shed 3 bases and J shed 0 bases, with 11 bases lying between them. The germline V gene encodes CDR1 GTSNPN and CDR2 SVGIG (reference sequence). The CDR3 extends over 14 amino acids. Here the CDR3 DNA reads TGTGCCTGGAGGCAGTCAGGAGCTAACTATGGCTACACCTTC. It translates to CAWRQSGANYGYTF.